This TCR beta chain was documented in a study of blood T cells in healthy people across ages. A second roughly 7 to 11 cycle PCR used barcoded and J-beta primers. TCRdb fed the 5' RACE reads into MiXCR, producing one record per CDR3 protein. The table lists more than 650,000 distinct CDR3 sequences, about 24% of them singletons. This clonotype was found many times. The CDR3 runs 14 residues. Germline CDR1 MDHEN, CDR2 SYDVKM. V was pared by 1 base and J by 8 bases, with 14 bases between. The TCR comes from a man between 65 and 85 years old in good health. Source material: blood. The rearrangement uses TRBV28 and TRBJ1-2, with D possibly being TRBD1 (5 bases). The CDR3 nucleotides are TGTGCCAGCAGTTTATTACAGGCCCCCTCGGGCTACACCTTC. This encodes CASSLLQAPSGYTF.